The 22 T cell receptor beta chains below come from one sample, sequenced in a study of cytomegalovirus exposure and HLA in healthy donors. Vbeta (60) and Jbeta (13) primers were used in the PCR. Measured with immunoSEQ multiplex PCR; TCRdb has only the in-frame clones, and not every one. In the table there are more than 100,000 clones, around 77% of which are singletons. Sequenced material: PBMCs. All receptors derive from a human donor in good health.

This clone was seen more than once but under ten times. This chain joins TRBV6-6 and TRBJ1-3, with D unclear. Germline V gene lookup returns CDR1 MNHNY and CDR2 SVGAGI (reference sequence). Trimming shortened V by 2 bases and J by 3 bases, and 8 bases separated the two germline ends. The CDR3 covers 14 residues. CDR3 DNA sequence: TGTGCCAGCAGTTACGCGGCGATTGGAAACACCATATATTTT. Translated: CASSYAAIGNTIYF.

This clone was seen a single time. The J gene is TRBJ1-1, the V gene TRBV19, with unresolved D. V dropped 5 bases and J dropped 3 bases, with 10 bases sitting between them. Germline V gene data show CDR1 as LNHDA and CDR2 as SQIVND (reference sequence). The CDR3 extends over 13 amino acids. CDR3 nucleotides: TGTGCCAGTAGTCTCCCGGTGGACACTGAAGCTTTCTTT. Residues: CASSLPVDTEAFF.

The chain combines TRBV6-1 with TRBJ2-1, with a possible D match to TRBD1 (5 bases). The CDR3 spans 15 residues. Trimming shortened V by 1 base and J by 4 bases, and 11 bases separated the two germline ends. CDR1 MNHNS and CDR2 SASEGT come from the germline V gene. As DNA, the CDR3 is TGTGCCAGCAGTGAAGACAGGCAAGCTTACAATGAGCAGTTCTTC. Amino acid sequence: CASSEDRQAYNEQFF.

This chain connects TRBV6-5 to TRBJ2-7; 7 nucleotides line up with TRBD1. CDR3 length: 13 residues. Germline lookup yields CDR1 MNHEY and CDR2 SVGAGI. V dropped 6 bases and J dropped 5; count of bases not matched to a gene: 7. The CDR3 spells CASRKTGSDEQYF. In DNA, the CDR3 is TGTGCCAGCAGGAAGACAGGGAGCGACGAGCAGTACTTC.

The chain links TRBV9 to TRBJ2-3, with D possibly TRBD1 on 6 matching bases. This CDR3 has 17 residues. The germline V gene has CDR1 SGDLS and CDR2 YYNGEE. V was trimmed by 3 bases and J by 0 bases, leaving 17 bases between them. The CDR3 DNA reads TGTGCCAGCAGCGGGGGGCCAGGTGCGTCTAGCACAGATACGCAGTATTTT. It yields the protein CASSGGPGASSTDTQYF.

CDR3 region: CASSQDFRDSLGFF. In DNA form, the CDR3 reads TGCGCCAGCAGCCAAGATTTTCGGGACAGCCTAGGGTTCTTC. The rearrangement links TRBV4-1 to TRBJ2-1, with 7 bases that match TRBD1. Trimming took 0 bases from V and 15 from J; bases not matched to a gene: 11. The CDR3 runs to 14 residues. Germline V CDR1 and CDR2: MGHRA, YSYEKL.

The chain carries TRBV29-1 and TRBJ2-7; 7 positions agree with TRBD2. CDR1 is SQVTM, CDR2 ANQGSEA, per germline. The CDR3 has 12 amino acids. V lost 7 bases to trimming and J lost 2 bases; unmatched junction nucleotides: 5. CDR3 sequence: CSAQTSTYEQYF. The CDR3 DNA follows: TGCAGCGCTCAGACTAGCACCTACGAGCAGTACTTC.

V gene TRBV7-2 combines with J gene TRBJ2-5; D gene unclear. The CDR3 runs 12 residues. Trimming cost V 2 bases and J 8 bases, with 9 bases left between them. Germline values: CDR1 SGHTA, CDR2 FQGNSA. CDR3 coding DNA: TGTGCCAGCAGCTTAAACGAGCCAACCCAGTACTTC. This translates into CASSLNEPTQYF.

The rearrangement joins TRBV6-1 to TRBJ2-7, with 12 positions matching TRBD2. Per the germline V gene, CDR1 is MNHNS and CDR2 is SASEGT. The CDR3 loop spans 14 amino acids. The V and J ends lost 4 bases and 4 bases, in that order; junction bases with no gene match: 2. The CDR3 nucleotides read TGTGCCAGCAGTGGACTAGCGGGAGAATACGAGCAGTACTTC. Translation gives CASSGLAGEYEQYF.

The chain uses TRBV6-6 and TRBJ2-1; tentatively, D is TRBD2 (6 bases). Trimming removed 2 bases at V and 2 bases at J, with 10 bases between. The CDR3 is 15 amino acids. Germline V gene data show CDR1 as MNHNY and CDR2 as SVGAGI (reference sequence). The CDR3 reads CASSYGREAYNEQFF. As DNA, the CDR3 is TGTGCCAGCAGTTACGGGCGGGAAGCCTACAATGAGCAGTTCTTC.

This chain uses TRBV6-1 with TRBJ2-7; tentative D call: TRBD1 (6 bases). V was trimmed by 2 bases and J by 0 bases, leaving 14 bases between them. Germline V gene data show CDR1 as MNHNS and CDR2 as SASEGT. This CDR3 contains 16 residues. The CDR3 DNA sequence: TGTGCCAGCAGTGAACAATGGCCAGGGGCCTCCTACGAGCAGTACTTC. Its translation is CASSEQWPGASYEQYF.

The V gene is TRBV19, the J gene TRBJ2-1, with 9 bases matching TRBD2. The CDR3 sequence is 14 residues long. Losses at the gene ends were 6 bases for V and 8 bases for J; bases not matched to a gene: 8. Germline loops: CDR1 LNHDA, CDR2 SQIVND (reference sequence). CDR3 protein: CASRISRGGDEQFF. The CDR3 region has the DNA TGTGCCAGTAGGATCAGCCGCGGGGGGGATGAGCAGTTCTTC.

CDR3 amino acids: CASSVRLVANTGELFF. CDR3 in DNA: TGTGCCAGCAGCGTAAGACTCGTCGCGAACACCGGGGAGCTGTTTTTT. The chain couples TRBV9 to TRBJ2-2; no definite D call. Per germline, CDR1 SGDLS and CDR2 YYNGEE. The CDR3 consists of 16 residues. Trimming took 1 base from V and 0 from J, leaving 10 bases between them.

The chain employs TRBV27 and TRBJ1-4; 9 bases line up with TRBD1. Germline trimming cut 4 bases from V and 7 bases from J; bases unmatched to any gene: 7. Germline CDR1 and CDR2: MNHEY and SMNVEV (reference sequence). The CDR3 has 15 amino acids. CDR3 sequence (DNA): TGTGCCAGCAGTTCCCCGGGACAGGGAGGTGAAAAACTGTTTTTT. Its translation: CASSSPGQGGEKLFF.

This clone appeared once. The chain employs TRBV18 and TRBJ2-7; the D is unclear. V dropped 3 bases and J dropped 5 bases, with 14 bases sitting between them. The germline V gene has CDR1 KGHSH and CDR2 LQKENI. This CDR3 is built from 14 residues. DNA of the CDR3: TGTGCCAGCTCACCCCCCTCGGGTAGCCACGAGCAGTACTTC. The encoded protein is CASSPPSGSHEQYF.

The chain carries TRBV4-2 and TRBJ2-3; tentatively, D is TRBD2 (6 bases). CDR3 length: 14 amino acids. V was cut by 3 bases and J by 3 bases, with 10 bases left in between. Germline loops: CDR1 LGHNA, CDR2 YNFKEQ. The CDR3 region is CASSQGEATDTQYF. The CDR3 DNA follows: TGTGCCAGCAGCCAGGGGGAGGCGACAGATACGCAGTATTTT.

The rearrangement uses TRBV19 and TRBJ2-1; 9 bases fit TRBD2. CDR1 and CDR2 from the germline V gene are LNHDA and SQIVND (reference sequence). The J segment lost 3 bases and the V segment lost 6 bases, leaving 3 bases of the junction unmatched. The CDR3 is 14 residues long. The CDR3 loop reads CASRTSGYYNEQFF. The CDR3 nucleotides read TGTGCCAGTAGAACTAGCGGGTACTACAATGAGCAGTTCTTC.

This chain connects TRBV12-5 to TRBJ1-1; no firm D call. Trimming removed 1 base from V and 1 base from J, with 10 bases in between. This CDR3 has 15 residues. Looked up from germline, CDR1 is LGHNT and CDR2 is FRNRAP. In DNA form, the CDR3 reads TGTGCTAGTGGTTTGGATCGGGCGGGGAACACTGAAGCTTTCTTT. It is translated as CASGLDRAGNTEAFF.

This rearrangement joins TRBV7-9 to TRBJ1-4, with TRBD1 matching 7 bases. Germline assignment: CDR1 SEHNR and CDR2 FQNEAQ (reference sequence). Trimming at V came to 5 bases and at J to 0 bases, leaving 12 bases not matched to a gene. The CDR3 covers 18 residues. The CDR3 nucleotides are TGTGCCAGCAGCCACGGGACAGCCGACCTTTCAACTAATGAAAAACTGTTTTTT. The encoded protein is CASSHGTADLSTNEKLFF. Supplemented by reference TRBV7-9 and TRBJ1-4, the full variable domain reads DTGVSQNPRHKITKRGQNVTFRCDPISEHNRLYWYRQTLGQGPEFLTYFQNEAQLEKSRLLSDRFSAERPKGSFSTLEIQRTEQGDSAMYLCASSHGTADLSTNEKLFFGSGTQLSVL.

The V gene is TRBV5-5, the J gene TRBJ2-1; perhaps TRBD1 as D (7 bases). The CDR3 is 15 residues long. Per germline, CDR1 SGHKS and CDR2 YYEKEE (reference sequence). Trimming removed 6 bases from V and 4 bases from J, with 17 bases in between. This chain's CDR3 is CASTLGGQTYNEQFF. The CDR3 bases are TGTGCCAGCACCCTGGGGGGACAGACTTACAATGAGCAGTTCTTC. Combining the CDR3 with reference TRBV5-5 and TRBJ2-1 gives the whole variable domain DAGVTQSPTHLIKTRGQQVTLRCSPISGHKSVSWYQQVLGQGPQFIFQYYEKEERGRGNFPDRFSARQFPNYSSELNVNALLLGDSALYLCASTLGGQTYNEQFFGPGTRLTVL.

The V and J genes are TRBV7-8 and TRBJ2-5, with D maybe TRBD2 (6 bases). This CDR3 is built from 14 residues. Germline CDR1 SGHVS, CDR2 FQNEAQ. V was cut by 2 bases and J by 1 base, with 8 bases left in between. Here the CDR3 DNA reads TGTGCCAGCAGCTTAACCGGGGGCCAAGAGACCCAGTACTTC. This encodes CASSLTGGQETQYF.

The genes are TRBV9 and TRBJ2-3; 13 nucleotides line up with TRBD2. The length of the CDR3 is 17 residues. Per germline, CDR1 SGDLS and CDR2 YYNGEE. V lost 4 bases and J lost 4; bases outside the gene matches: 9. CDR3 protein: CASSLTSGRAAADTQYF. The DNA of the CDR3 is TGTGCCAGCAGCCTAACTAGCGGGAGGGCCGCCGCAGATACGCAGTATTTT. Full variable domain (rest looked up from reference TRBV9 and TRBJ2-3): DSGVTQTPKHLITATGQRVTLRCSPRSGDLSVYWYQQSLDQGLQFLIQYYNGEERAKGNILERFSAQQFPDLHSELNLSSLELGDSALYFCASSLTSGRAAADTQYFGPGTRLTVL.